This entry lists 5 T cell receptor beta chains sequenced from one sample in a study of blood T cells in healthy people across ages. The second PCR ran about 6 to 11 cycles with a sample-barcoded 5' primer and J-beta primers. From the 5' RACE reads, TCRdb called clonotypes with MiXCR, one entry per CDR3 protein. Among hundreds of thousands of distinct CDR3 sequences, under 65% were seen once, and the ten largest hold approximately 40%. The specimen sequenced was blood. These TCRs come from a man in his sixties in good health.

The chain links TRBV2 to TRBJ2-3, with TRBD2 matching 9 bases. This CDR3 contains 13 residues. CDR1 and CDR2 (germline): SNHLY, FYNNEI. V lost 6 bases and J lost 13; bases outside the gene matches: 11. CDR3 residues: CASRGTSKGREYF. CDR3 coding DNA: TGTGCCAGCAGGGGGACTAGCAAGGGCCGGGAGTATTTT.

The J gene is TRBJ2-7, the V gene TRBV20-1; the match to TRBD1 covers 10 bases. V lost 7 bases to trimming and J lost 6 bases; unmatched junction nucleotides: 9. Germline-derived CDR1 and CDR2 are DFQATT and SNEGSKA (reference sequence). This CDR3 comprises 13 residues. The chain's CDR3 is CSGFGQGDSEQYF. In DNA, the CDR3 is TGCAGTGGATTTGGACAGGGGGATAGCGAGCAGTACTTC.

The rearrangement joins TRBV7-9 to TRBJ2-5; D is ambiguous. CDR3 size: 14 residues. V dropped 5 bases and J dropped 2 bases, with 12 bases sitting between them. Germline V gene lookup returns CDR1 SEHNR and CDR2 FQNEAQ (reference sequence). This CDR3 reads CASSASGPQETQYF. The DNA of the CDR3 is TGTGCCAGCAGCGCCTCCGGGCCGCAAGAGACCCAGTACTTC.

The V and J genes are TRBV6-1 and TRBJ2-4, with D possibly TRBD1 on 5 matching bases. The CDR3 is 16 residues long. Trimming removed 2 bases at V and 9 bases at J, with 20 bases between. The V gene's germline CDR1 is MNHNS and CDR2 SASEGT. CDR3 loop: CASSEPSMRGARIQYF. The DNA for the CDR3 is TGTGCCAGCAGTGAACCCTCCATGCGTGGGGCCCGCATTCAGTACTTC.

CDR3 amino acids: CASSPKLGETQYF. The CDR3 bases are TGCGCCAGCAGCCCTAAGCTAGGAGAGACCCAGTACTTC. This chain links TRBV5-1 with TRBJ2-5; D is uncertain. Trimming removed 4 bases from V and 4 bases from J, with 11 bases in between. This CDR3 has 13 residues. Germline CDR1 is SGHRS and CDR2 is YFSETQ.